The clone carrying this T cell receptor (beta chain) came up a few times. Its antigen is unknown. The junction departs from germline at one end; a sequencing error may be responsible. CDR1 and CDR2 from the germline V gene are DFQATT and SNEGSKA (reference sequence). The CDR3 runs 15 residues. The data stem from a study of T-cell reconstitution after alpha-beta-depleted transplantation in children. Overall study findings and caveats: Counts and diversity of T cells one year after transplant came mostly from newly produced T cells. Surviving recipient T cells and intrathymic progenitors accounted for some patients' high TCRbeta diversity at day 60. Roughly two months post-transplant, alpha-beta T cells reportedly originated from several hundred graft clones that had expanded.

TCRbeta library construction was performed incorporating unique molecular identifiers. One entry per CDR3 protein, called by TCRdb with MiXCR from the PCR reads. The table includes 500,000 to 750,000 distinct CDR3 sequences, 27% detected once. The sample in question was PBMCs, obtained before TCRalphabeta/CD19-depleted stem cell transplant. The receptor was derived from a boy less than two years old with Wiskott-Aldrich syndrome, due to receive a stem cell transplant. The chain uses TRBV20-1 and TRBJ2-5; the D gene is possibly TRBD1 (5 bases). Here the CDR3 DNA reads TGCAGTGCTAGTATGGGCACTGACAGCCAAGAGACCCTGTACTTC. This sequence encodes CSASMGTDSQETLYF.